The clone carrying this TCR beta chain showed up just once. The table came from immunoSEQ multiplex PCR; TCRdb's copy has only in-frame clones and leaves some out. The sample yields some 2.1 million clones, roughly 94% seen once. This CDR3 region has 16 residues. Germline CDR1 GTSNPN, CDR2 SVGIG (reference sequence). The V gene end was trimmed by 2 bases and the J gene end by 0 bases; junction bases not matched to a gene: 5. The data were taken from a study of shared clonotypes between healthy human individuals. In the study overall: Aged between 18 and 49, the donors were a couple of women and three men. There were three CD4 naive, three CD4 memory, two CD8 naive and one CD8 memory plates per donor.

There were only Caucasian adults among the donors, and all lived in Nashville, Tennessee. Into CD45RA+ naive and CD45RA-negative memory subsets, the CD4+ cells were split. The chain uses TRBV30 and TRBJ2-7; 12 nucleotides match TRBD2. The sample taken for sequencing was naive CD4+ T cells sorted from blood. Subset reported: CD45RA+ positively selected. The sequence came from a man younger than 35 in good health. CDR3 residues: CAWSLGLAGSSYEQYF. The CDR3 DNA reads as TGTGCCTGGAGTCTCGGACTAGCGGGATCCTCCTACGAGCAGTACTTC.